This is a list of T cell receptor beta chains from one sample in a study of PD-L1 blockade in urothelial cancer. Profiled with immunoSEQ multiplex PCR; TCRdb holds only in-frame clones, not every one. This repertoire shows tens of thousands of clones, roughly 84% found once; its top ten account for around a tenth. The sample in question was PBMCs, obtained around atezolizumab (anti-PD-L1) treatment. The receptor source for this set is a woman aged 65 to 85 with urothelial cancer. Each CDR3 is given with its conserved first and last residue. The D gene is left open where the match is weak. Clone size is stated in some rows and not others, as once, few, many or a class when expanded.

cdr3_nt | cdr3_aa | j_call | clone_size | d_call | v_call
TGCGCCAGCAGCAACAACAGGGGGCTCCAAGAGACCCAGTACTTC | CASSNNRGLQETQYF | TRBJ2-5 | . | TRBD1 | TRBV5-1
TGTGCCAGCAGAGAGGGGGGGAATGGGTTGAGCTCCTATAATTCACCCCTCCACTTT | CASREGGNGLSSYNSPLHF | TRBJ1-6 | . | . | TRBV21-1
TGTGCCAGCAGCTTAAGGTCTCAGGTGGGAGATACGCAGTATTTT | CASSLRSQVGDTQYF | TRBJ2-3 | . | . | TRBV7-3
TGCAGCGTTGAGTTGACAGGGGAGGACACTGAAGCTTTCTTT | CSVELTGEDTEAFF | TRBJ1-1 | once | TRBD1 | TRBV29-1
TGTGCCAGCACGCCTAGCGGGGGGGCCGTAGATGAGCAGTTCTTC | CASTPSGGAVDEQFF | TRBJ2-1 | . | TRBD2 | TRBV27
TGTGCCAGCAGCGTAGTGGGGCCGGATGATACGCAGTATTTT | CASSVVGPDDTQYF | TRBJ2-3 | . | . | TRBV9
TGTGCCAGTAGTATCAGCGGAGGGGATTCACCCCTCCACTTT | CASSISGGDSPLHF | TRBJ1-6 | . | . | TRBV19
TGTGCCACCGAGGACTTCTCGTACAATGAGCAGTTCTTC | CATEDFSYNEQFF | TRBJ2-1 | . | . | TRBV2
TGTGCCAGCCCTGGATGGGGGGGCTGCTATGGCTACACCTTC | CASPGWGGCYGYTF | TRBJ1-2 | . | . | TRBV9
TGCAGCGGGTCGGGACAGTACTCCTACGAGCAGTACTTC | CSGSGQYSYEQYF | TRBJ2-7 | . | TRBD1 | TRBV29-1